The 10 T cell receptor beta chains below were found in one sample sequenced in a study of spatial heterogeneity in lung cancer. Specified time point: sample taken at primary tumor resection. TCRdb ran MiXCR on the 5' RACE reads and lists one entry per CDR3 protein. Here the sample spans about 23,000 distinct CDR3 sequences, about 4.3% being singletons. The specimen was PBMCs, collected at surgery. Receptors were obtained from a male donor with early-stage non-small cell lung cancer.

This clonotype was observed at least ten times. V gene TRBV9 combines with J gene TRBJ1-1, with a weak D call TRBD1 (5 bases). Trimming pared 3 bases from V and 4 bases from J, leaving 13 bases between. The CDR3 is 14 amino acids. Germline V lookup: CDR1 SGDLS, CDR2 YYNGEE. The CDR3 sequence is CASSAPGPRTEAFF. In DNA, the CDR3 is TGTGCCAGCAGCGCCCCGGGGCCACGCACTGAAGCTTTCTTT. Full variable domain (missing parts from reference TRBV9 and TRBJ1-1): DSGVTQTPKHLITATGQRVTLRCSPRSGDLSVYWYQQSLDQGLQFLIQYYNGEERAKGNILERFSAQQFPDLHSELNLSSLELGDSALYFCASSAPGPRTEAFFGQGTRLTVV.

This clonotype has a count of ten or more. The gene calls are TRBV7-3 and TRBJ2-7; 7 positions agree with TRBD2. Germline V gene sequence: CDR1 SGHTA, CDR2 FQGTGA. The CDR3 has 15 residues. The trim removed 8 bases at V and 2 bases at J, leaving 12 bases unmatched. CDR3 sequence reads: CASPKCAGAAYEQYF. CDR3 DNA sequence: TGTGCCAGCCCGAAGTGCGCGGGAGCGGCCTACGAGCAGTACTTC.

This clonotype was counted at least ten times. CDR3 sequence (DNA): TGCAGTGCTAGGGACAGCAGCTCTGGAAACACCATATATTTT. Protein sequence: CSARDSSSGNTIYF. The rearrangement links TRBV20-1 to TRBJ1-3; D might be TRBD1 (6 bases). Germline CDR1 and CDR2: DFQATT and SNEGSKA (reference sequence). V dropped 3 bases and J dropped 0 bases, with 9 bases sitting between them. The CDR3 totals 14 residues.

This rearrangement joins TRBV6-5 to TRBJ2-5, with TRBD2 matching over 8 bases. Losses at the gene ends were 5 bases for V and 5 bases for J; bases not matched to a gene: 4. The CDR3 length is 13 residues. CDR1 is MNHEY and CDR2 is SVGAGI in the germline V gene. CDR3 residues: CASSAREGETQYF. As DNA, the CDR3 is TGTGCCAGCAGTGCTCGGGAGGGTGAGACCCAGTACTTC.

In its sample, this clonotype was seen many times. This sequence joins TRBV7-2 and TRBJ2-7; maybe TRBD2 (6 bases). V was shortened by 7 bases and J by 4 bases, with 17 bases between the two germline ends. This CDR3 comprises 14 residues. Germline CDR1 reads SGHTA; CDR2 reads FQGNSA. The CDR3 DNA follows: TGTGCCAGCACCCCTTTGGGGGGATTTTACGAGCAGTACTTC. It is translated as CASTPLGGFYEQYF.

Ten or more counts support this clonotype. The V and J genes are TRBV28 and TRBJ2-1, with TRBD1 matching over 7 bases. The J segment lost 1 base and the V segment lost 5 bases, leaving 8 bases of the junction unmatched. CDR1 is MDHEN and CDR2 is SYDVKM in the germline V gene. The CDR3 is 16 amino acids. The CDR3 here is CASSPTGSQSYNEQFF. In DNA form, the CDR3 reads TGTGCCAGCAGTCCGACAGGGAGTCAGTCCTACAATGAGCAGTTCTTC. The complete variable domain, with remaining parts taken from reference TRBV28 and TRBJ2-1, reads DVKVTQSSRYLVKRTGEKVFLECVQDMDHENMFWYRQDPGLGLRLIYFSYDVKMKEKGDIPEGYSVSREKKERFSLILESASTNQTSMYLCASSPTGSQSYNEQFFGPGTRLTVL.

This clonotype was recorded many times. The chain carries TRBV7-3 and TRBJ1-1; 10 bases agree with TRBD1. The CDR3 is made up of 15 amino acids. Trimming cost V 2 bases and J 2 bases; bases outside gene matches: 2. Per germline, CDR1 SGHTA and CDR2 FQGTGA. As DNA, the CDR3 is TGTGCCAGCAGCTTAGACAGGGGGCATAACACTGAAGCTTTCTTT. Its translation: CASSLDRGHNTEAFF.

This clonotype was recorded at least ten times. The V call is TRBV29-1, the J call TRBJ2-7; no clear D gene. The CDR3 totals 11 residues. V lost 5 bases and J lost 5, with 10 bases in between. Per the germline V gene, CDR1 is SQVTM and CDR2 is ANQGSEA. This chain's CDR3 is CSVYQTNEQYF. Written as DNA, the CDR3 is TGCAGCGTTTATCAAACCAACGAGCAGTACTTC.

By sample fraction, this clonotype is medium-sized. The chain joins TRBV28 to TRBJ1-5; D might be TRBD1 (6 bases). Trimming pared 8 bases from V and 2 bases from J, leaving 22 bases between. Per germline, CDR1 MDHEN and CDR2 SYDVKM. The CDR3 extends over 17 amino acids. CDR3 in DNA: TGTGCCAGCCAAGTTTATACTACAGGGCTGCGCAATCAGCCCCAGCATTTT. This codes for CASQVYTTGLRNQPQHF. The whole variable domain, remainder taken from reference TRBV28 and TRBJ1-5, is DVKVTQSSRYLVKRTGEKVFLECVQDMDHENMFWYRQDPGLGLRLIYFSYDVKMKEKGDIPEGYSVSREKKERFSLILESASTNQTSMYLCASQVYTTGLRNQPQHFGDGTRLSIL.

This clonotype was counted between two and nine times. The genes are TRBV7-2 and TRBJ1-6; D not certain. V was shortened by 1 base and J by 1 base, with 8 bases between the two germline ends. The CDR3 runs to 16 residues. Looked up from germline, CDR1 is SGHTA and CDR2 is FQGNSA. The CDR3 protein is CASSLVGGSYNSPLHF. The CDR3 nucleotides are TGTGCCAGCAGCTTAGTGGGCGGTTCCTATAATTCACCCCTCCACTTT.